The T cell receptor beta chain under discussion was sequenced for a study of shared clonotypes between healthy human individuals. Study-level findings and limits: Naive subsets usually exceeded memory subsets in estimated richness. All-four-donor shared clonotypes had higher generation probabilities than non-shared clonotypes did. Represented diversity, genetic and exposure-history alike, was limited by few donors.

As concerns this clone: Antigen: not known.

CD45RO-negative, CCR7-positively selected cells formed the naive CD8 fraction, excluding terminally differentiated effector memory CD45RA+ cells. Sorted-subset replicate PCRs used around 200 ng DNA, around 27,000 T cell genomes. TCRdb's table, derived via immunoSEQ multiplex PCR, lists solely in-frame clones and lacks some. The sample lists millions of clones, about 93% seen once, with roughly 1.7% in the top ten. Germline lookup yields CDR1 SQVTM and CDR2 ANQGSEA. The CDR3 covers 13 residues. Trimming shortened V by 2 bases and J by 4 bases, and 11 bases separated the two germline ends. The sample was naive CD8+ T cells from PBMCs. The receptor's source is a man between 18 and 29 years old in good health. Some clones in this sample may be carry-over from other donors' samples. The V and J genes are TRBV29-1 and TRBJ1-2; D unresolved. The CDR3 sequence: CSVEPRSSYGYTF. DNA for the CDR3: TGCAGCGTTGAACCAAGGAGCAGCTATGGCTACACCTTC.